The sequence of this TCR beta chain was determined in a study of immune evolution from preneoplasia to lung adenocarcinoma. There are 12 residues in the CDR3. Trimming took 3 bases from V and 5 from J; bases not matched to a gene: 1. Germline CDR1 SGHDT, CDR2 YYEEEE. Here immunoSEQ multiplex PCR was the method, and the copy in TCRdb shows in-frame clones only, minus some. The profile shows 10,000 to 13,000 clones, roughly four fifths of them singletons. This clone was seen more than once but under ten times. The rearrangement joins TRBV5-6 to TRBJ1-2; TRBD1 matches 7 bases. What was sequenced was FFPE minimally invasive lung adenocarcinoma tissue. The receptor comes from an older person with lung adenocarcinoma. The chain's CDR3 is CASSSGQYGYTF. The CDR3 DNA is TGTGCCAGCAGCTCGGGACAGTATGGCTACACCTTC.